This T cell receptor (beta chain) came from a study of post-analysis software for immune sequencing data. Study-wide results and caveats: Five TRBV segments, TRBV5-6, TRBV5-1 and TRBV20-1 among them, were found more frequent in patients than controls.

As for this clonotype: The antigen is undetermined.

Germline CDR1 and CDR2: LNHNV and YYDKDF (reference sequence). The ends lost 3 bases at V and 4 bases at J; junction bases unmatched: 13. CDR3 size: 17 residues. cDNA libraries for TCR beta contained unique molecular identifiers. One entry per CDR3 protein results from TCRdb running MiXCR on the PCR reads. The data contain about 770,000 distinct CDR3 sequences, around 42% of them seen just once; the ten biggest clones take up 4% to 5%. This chain uses TRBV15 with TRBJ2-7; 9 nucleotides align to TRBD1. Input material: blood. This sequence originates from a girl between 5 and 17 years old with multiple sclerosis. CDR3 coding DNA: TGTGCCACCAGCAGTCCCCCGCCGGGACAGGGCCTTTACGAGCAGTACTTC. Translated: CATSSPPPGQGLYEQYF.